The 26 T cell receptor beta chains below come from one sample, sequenced in a study of cytomegalovirus exposure and HLA in healthy donors. Here immunoSEQ multiplex PCR was the method, and the copy in TCRdb shows in-frame clones only, minus some. Of some 170,000 clones in the sample, 86% were seen once. The sequenced material came from PBMCs. These receptors all stem from a woman under 30 in good health and CMV-seronegative.

This rearrangement joins TRBV6-6 to TRBJ1-1, with TRBD1 matching over 9 bases. This CDR3 spans 13 amino acids. Germline CDR1 reads MNHNY; CDR2 reads SVGAGI (reference sequence). Trimming at V came to 4 bases and at J to 11 bases, leaving 8 bases not matched to a gene. Written as DNA, the CDR3 is TGTGCCAGCAGTTCAGACAGGGGGAAGACCGCTTTCTTT. Residues: CASSSDRGKTAFF.

The chain carries TRBV7-9 and TRBJ1-6; 8 bases match TRBD1. This CDR3 comprises 19 residues. Germline CDR1 is SEHNR and CDR2 is FQNEAQ (reference sequence). Trimming at V came to 2 bases and at J to 6 bases, leaving 15 bases not matched to a gene. The CDR3 DNA reads TGTGCCAGCAGCTTAACTCCGTTGGAGAACAGGGGGGTTAATTCACCCCTCCACTTT. Translation gives CASSLTPLENRGVNSPLHF.

The chain employs TRBV2 and TRBJ1-2; D is uncertain. This CDR3 has 13 residues. Trimming left V 6 bases short and J 8 bases short, with 16 bases between. From germline, CDR1 is SNHLY and CDR2 FYNNEI. In DNA, the CDR3 is TGTGCCAGCAGGGCAGTCGGGGAAGGCGGCTACACCTTC. Its translation: CASRAVGEGGYTF.

The chain carries TRBV19 and TRBJ2-1; 7 nucleotides align to TRBD2. V shed 5 bases, J shed 8 bases, and the junction held 9 bases outside the gene matches. CDR3 size: 14 residues. Germline values: CDR1 LNHDA, CDR2 SQIVND (reference sequence). The CDR3: CASSRGEVDDEQFF. CDR3 sequence (DNA): TGTGCCAGTAGTCGGGGGGAGGTTGACGATGAGCAGTTCTTC.

The CDR3 DNA reads TGTGCCACCAGAGTACAGGGGTCACCCTACGAGCAGTACTTC. As protein: CATRVQGSPYEQYF. This sequence joins TRBV6-1 and TRBJ2-7; 7 bases line up with TRBD1. CDR3 length equals 14 residues. The germline CDR1 and CDR2 sequences are MNHNS and SASEGT. After removal of 10 bases from V and 2 bases from J, the junction contained 11 bases not matched to a gene.

The CDR3 coding sequence is TGTGCCAGCAGCTTAATAGGACAGGTGCACGGCTACACCTTC. As protein: CASSLIGQVHGYTF. The V and J genes are TRBV7-2 and TRBJ1-2; 7 bases map to TRBD1. V trimming: 2 bases; J trimming: 8 bases; junction bases outside the gene matches: 8. Germline V gives CDR1 SGHTA, CDR2 FQGNSA. The CDR3 runs 14 residues.

This clone has a single count. V gene TRBV6-5 combines with J gene TRBJ2-7, with a possible D match to TRBD2 (5 bases). Germline lookup yields CDR1 MNHEY and CDR2 SVGAGI. The CDR3 is made up of 15 amino acids. The V end was cut by 7 bases, the J end by 2 bases, with 18 bases between. The CDR3 here is CASTPRADFAYEQYF. The CDR3 DNA reads TGTGCCAGCACCCCTAGGGCGGACTTCGCCTACGAGCAGTACTTC.

The chain is built from TRBV20-1 and TRBJ1-2; 7 nucleotides align to TRBD1. Germline V gene sequence: CDR1 DFQATT, CDR2 SNEGSKA (reference sequence). There are 11 residues in the CDR3. The CDR3 DNA sequence: TGCTGCCACAGGGGCAGGGATGGCTACACCTTC. This translates into CCHRGRDGYTF.

This clone occurred a few times. CDR3 residues: CASKGQGFGNEQFF. The DNA for the CDR3 is TGTGCCAGCAAGGGACAGGGGTTTGGCAATGAGCAGTTCTTC. This sequence joins TRBV25-1 and TRBJ2-1; 10 bases align to TRBD1. Germline CDR1 and CDR2: MGHDK and SYGVNS. V lost 7 bases to trimming and J lost 6 bases; unmatched junction nucleotides: 6. The CDR3 consists of 14 residues.

The V call is TRBV10-2, the J call TRBJ1-1, with D possibly matching TRBD1 (5 bases). CDR3 size: 15 residues. Trimming took off 5 bases at V and 1 base at J, with 14 bases between the two ends. Germline lookup yields CDR1 WSHSY and CDR2 SAAADI. CDR3 sequence (DNA): TGCGCCAGCAGTTTTCAGGGTCTCGGGAACACTGAAGCTTTCTTT. Encoded protein: CASSFQGLGNTEAFF.

The rearrangement uses TRBV5-1 and TRBJ1-1; 7 nucleotides match TRBD1. Germline V gene data show CDR1 as SGHRS and CDR2 as YFSETQ. Germline trimming cut 2 bases from V and 1 base from J; bases unmatched to any gene: 8. CDR3 length equals 16 residues. The CDR3 DNA reads as TGCGCCAGCAGCTTCCGACAGGGCTGGGAGAACACTGAAGCTTTCTTT. It specifies CASSFRQGWENTEAFF.

The chain is built from TRBV7-2 and TRBJ1-3; tentatively, D is TRBD1 (5 bases). Trimming cost V 1 base and J 4 bases, with 8 bases left between them. CDR1 and CDR2 (germline): SGHTA, FQGNSA. CDR3 length: 14 amino acids. The CDR3 sequence: CASSLVGAGNTIYF. CDR3 DNA: TGTGCCAGCAGCTTAGTAGGGGCAGGAAACACCATATATTTT.

This chain connects TRBV2 to TRBJ2-3, with TRBD2 identical over 13 bases. This CDR3 contains 15 residues. Germline CDR1 is SNHLY and CDR2 is FYNNEI. The V segment lost 5 bases and the J segment 6 bases; nucleotides outside the gene matches: 5. In nucleotides, the CDR3 is TGTGCCAGCAGTTATGGACTAGCGGGAGCCGATACGCAGTATTTT. This gives the protein CASSYGLAGADTQYF.

The V gene is TRBV19, the J gene TRBJ1-2; D unresolved. The CDR3 loop spans 12 amino acids. Germline CDR1 and CDR2: LNHDA and SQIVND (reference sequence). The ends were cut back, 10 bases at V and 7 bases at J, with 16 bases in the middle. The CDR3, as DNA: TGTGCCACACACCAGTCCCTAGGTGGCTACACCTTC. This gives the protein CATHQSLGGYTF.

The chain recombines TRBV5-4 with TRBJ1-1, with D possibly matching TRBD1 (5 bases). Germline V gene data show CDR1 as SGHNT and CDR2 as YYREEE (reference sequence). V lost 0 bases and J 1 base, leaving 10 bases between the germline ends. The CDR3 is 15 amino acids. CDR3 sequence reads: CASSLAGRGNTEAFF. The CDR3 DNA reads TGTGCCAGCAGCTTGGCGGGGAGGGGGAACACTGAAGCTTTCTTT.

The chain combines TRBV14 with TRBJ2-2; D is ambiguous. Trimming stripped 5 bases from V and 4 bases from J, with 14 bases between. CDR1 is SGHDN and CDR2 is FVKESK in the germline V gene. This CDR3 contains 15 residues. The CDR3 DNA sequence: TGTGCCAGCAGCGAATACTATGATCTCACCGGGGAGCTGTTTTTT. Translated, it gives CASSEYYDLTGELFF.

The J gene is TRBJ2-2, the V gene TRBV6-5; TRBD2 agrees at 9 bases. There are 16 residues in the CDR3. From germline, CDR1 is MNHEY and CDR2 SVGAGI. The ends lost 0 bases at V and 6 bases at J; junction bases unmatched: 5. The CDR3 coding sequence is TGTGCCAGCAGTTACTCGGCGGGAGGGCACGCCGGGGAGCTGTTTTTT. It encodes CASSYSAGGHAGELFF.

The chain carries TRBV5-4 and TRBJ1-2, with D maybe TRBD1 (5 bases). The CDR3 length is 15 residues. CDR1 SGHNT and CDR2 YYREEE come from the germline V gene (reference sequence). With 3 bases removed from V and 8 bases from J, the gap between germline ends came to 20 bases. CDR3 protein: CASSSDPGTAGGYTF. The CDR3 DNA follows: TGTGCCAGCAGCTCCGACCCAGGGACCGCGGGAGGCTACACCTTC.

The CDR3 loop is CASSQRLRGETQYF. In DNA, the CDR3 is TGCGCCAGCAGCCAGAGACTCCGTGGGGAGACCCAGTACTTC. This chain links TRBV5-1 with TRBJ2-5, with D hard to call. The CDR3 loop spans 14 amino acids. Germline loops: CDR1 SGHRS, CDR2 YFSETQ. V was pared by 4 bases and J by 5 bases, with 15 bases between.

This clone was observed once. The rearrangement joins TRBV5-1 to TRBJ2-3; D not resolved. Germline CDR1 SGHRS, CDR2 YFSETQ. This CDR3 spans 12 amino acids. The germline V and J ends were trimmed by 0 bases and 5 bases, with 4 bases remaining between them. The CDR3 here is CASSLAVDTQYF. The CDR3 coding sequence is TGCGCCAGCAGCTTGGCGGTAGATACGCAGTATTTT.

The chain joins TRBV6-5 to TRBJ1-1; 9 nucleotides match TRBD1. This CDR3 region has 12 residues. The germline V gene encodes CDR1 MNHEY and CDR2 SVGAGI. V lost 6 bases, J lost 11 bases, and 7 bases stayed unmatched. CDR3 nucleotides: TGTGCCAGCAGCCAAAGACAGGGGGAGGCTTTCTTT. Encoded protein: CASSQRQGEAFF.

This clone has only one observation. This chain links TRBV5-3 with TRBJ2-7, with no clear D. TRBV5-3 counts as an open reading frame of uncertain function. The V end lost 1 base, the J end lost 2 bases, and 10 bases lay between the germline ends. The CDR3 has 14 amino acids. The CDR3, as DNA: TGTGCCAGAAGCTTGAGTGGCGGTACCTACGAGCAGTACTTC. Translating gives CARSLSGGTYEQYF.

The V call is TRBV5-1, the J call TRBJ1-4; the D gene is possibly TRBD1 (6 bases). Germline CDR1 and CDR2: SGHRS and YFSETQ. The CDR3 has 14 residues. V lost 2 bases to trimming and J lost 3 bases, with 8 bases between them. The CDR3 nucleotides are TGCGCCAGCAGCTTACAGGGATCTAATGAAAAACTGTTTTTT. The encoded protein is CASSLQGSNEKLFF.

The V and J genes are TRBV18 and TRBJ2-1; 15 bases are a match to TRBD2. V was clipped by 3 bases and J by 6 bases; unmatched bases: 12. This CDR3 has 19 residues. The germline V gene encodes CDR1 KGHSH and CDR2 LQKENI. CDR3 region: CASSPLQGLAGGIGNEQFF. The DNA of the CDR3 is TGTGCCAGCTCACCCCTCCAGGGACTAGCGGGAGGAATAGGCAATGAGCAGTTCTTC. The full variable domain, completed using reference TRBV18 and TRBJ2-1, is NAGVMQNPRHLVRRRGQEARLRCSPMKGHSHVYWYRQLPEEGLKFMVYLQKENIIDESGMPKERFSAEFPKEGPSILRIQQVVRGDSAAYFCASSPLQGLAGGIGNEQFFGPGTRLTVL.

V and J are TRBV12-5 and TRBJ2-1; a weak D match, TRBD1 (5 bases). Deletions cut 4 bases from V and 5 bases from J, with 15 bases between. Germline loops: CDR1 LGHNT, CDR2 FRNRAP. This CDR3 is built from 15 residues. The CDR3 nucleotides are TGTGCTAGTGGTTCCCAGGGTCCTCCCCACAATGAGCAGTTCTTC. Its translation is CASGSQGPPHNEQFF.

This chain uses TRBV27 with TRBJ2-1; 8 bases agree with TRBD2. Trimming removed 4 bases from V and 5 bases from J; junction bases left unmatched: 4. The germline CDR1 and CDR2 sequences are MNHEY and SMNVEV (reference sequence). This CDR3 is built from 14 residues. CDR3 DNA sequence: TGTGCCAGCAGTTCAGCGGGGGCGGACAATGAGCAGTTCTTC. It translates to CASSSAGADNEQFF.